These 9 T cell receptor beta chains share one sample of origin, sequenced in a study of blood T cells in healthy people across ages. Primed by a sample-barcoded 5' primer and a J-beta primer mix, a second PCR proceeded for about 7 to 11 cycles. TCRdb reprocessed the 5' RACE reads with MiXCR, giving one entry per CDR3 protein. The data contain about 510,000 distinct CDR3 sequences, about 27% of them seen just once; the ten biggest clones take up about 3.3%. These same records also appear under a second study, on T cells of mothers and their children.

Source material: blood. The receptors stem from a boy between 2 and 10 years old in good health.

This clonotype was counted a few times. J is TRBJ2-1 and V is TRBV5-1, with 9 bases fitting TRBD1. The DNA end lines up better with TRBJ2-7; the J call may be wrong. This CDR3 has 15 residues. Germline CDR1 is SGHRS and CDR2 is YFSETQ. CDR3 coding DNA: TGCGCCAGCAGCGCGGAGGGACAGGGATACTATGAGCAGTACTTC. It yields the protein CASSAEGQGYYEQYF.

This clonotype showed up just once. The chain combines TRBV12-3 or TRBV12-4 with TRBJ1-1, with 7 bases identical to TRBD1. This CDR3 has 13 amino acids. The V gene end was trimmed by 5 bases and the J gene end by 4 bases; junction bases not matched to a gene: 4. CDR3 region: CASSTGEGTEAFF. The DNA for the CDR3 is TGTGCCAGCAGTACAGGGGAGGGCACTGAAGCTTTCTTT.

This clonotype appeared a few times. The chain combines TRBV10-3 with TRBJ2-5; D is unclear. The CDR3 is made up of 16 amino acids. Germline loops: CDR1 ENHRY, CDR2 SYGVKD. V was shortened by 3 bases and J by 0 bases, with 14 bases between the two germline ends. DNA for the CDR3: TGTGCCATCAGTGACACGGATCCCCTGGACCAAGAGACCCAGTACTTC. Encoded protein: CAISDTDPLDQETQYF.

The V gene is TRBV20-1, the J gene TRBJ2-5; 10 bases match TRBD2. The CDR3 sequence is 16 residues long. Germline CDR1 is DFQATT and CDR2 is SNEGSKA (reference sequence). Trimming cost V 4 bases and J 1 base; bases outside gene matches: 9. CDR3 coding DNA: TGCAGTGCTACGAGAGGAGCGGGAGGGAGCCAAGAGACCCAGTACTTC. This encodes CSATRGAGGSQETQYF.

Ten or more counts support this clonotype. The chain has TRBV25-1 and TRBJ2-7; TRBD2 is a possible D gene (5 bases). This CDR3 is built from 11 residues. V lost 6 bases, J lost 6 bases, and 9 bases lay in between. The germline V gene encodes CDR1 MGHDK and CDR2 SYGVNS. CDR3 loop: CASSPGLEQYF. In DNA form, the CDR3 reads TGTGCCAGCAGCCCCGGACTCGAGCAGTACTTC.

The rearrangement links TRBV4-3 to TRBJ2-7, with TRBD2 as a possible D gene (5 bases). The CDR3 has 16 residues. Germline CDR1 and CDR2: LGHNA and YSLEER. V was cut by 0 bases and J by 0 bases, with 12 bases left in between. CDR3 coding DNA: TGCGCCAGCAGCCAAGATATAAGCGGCAGCTCCTACGAGCAGTACTTC. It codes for CASSQDISGSSYEQYF.

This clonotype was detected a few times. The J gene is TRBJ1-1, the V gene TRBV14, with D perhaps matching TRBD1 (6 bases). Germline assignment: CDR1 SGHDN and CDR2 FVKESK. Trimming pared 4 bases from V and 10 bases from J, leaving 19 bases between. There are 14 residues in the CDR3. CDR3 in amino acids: CASSRAFVGARAFF. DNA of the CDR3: TGTGCCAGCAGCCGGGCTTTCGTGGGGGCGCGAGCTTTCTTT.

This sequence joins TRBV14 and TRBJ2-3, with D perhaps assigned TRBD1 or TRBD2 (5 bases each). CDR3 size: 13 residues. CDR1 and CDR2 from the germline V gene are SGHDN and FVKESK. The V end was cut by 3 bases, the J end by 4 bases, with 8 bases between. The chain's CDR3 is CASSQGVADTQYF. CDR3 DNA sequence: TGTGCCAGCAGCCAGGGGGTCGCAGATACGCAGTATTTT.

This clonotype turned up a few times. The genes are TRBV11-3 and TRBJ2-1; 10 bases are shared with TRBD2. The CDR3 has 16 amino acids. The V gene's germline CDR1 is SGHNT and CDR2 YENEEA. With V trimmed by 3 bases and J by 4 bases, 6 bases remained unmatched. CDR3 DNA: TGTGCCAGCAGCTTGGGGGGGACTAGCGCTTACAATGAGCAGTTCTTC. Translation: CASSLGGTSAYNEQFF.